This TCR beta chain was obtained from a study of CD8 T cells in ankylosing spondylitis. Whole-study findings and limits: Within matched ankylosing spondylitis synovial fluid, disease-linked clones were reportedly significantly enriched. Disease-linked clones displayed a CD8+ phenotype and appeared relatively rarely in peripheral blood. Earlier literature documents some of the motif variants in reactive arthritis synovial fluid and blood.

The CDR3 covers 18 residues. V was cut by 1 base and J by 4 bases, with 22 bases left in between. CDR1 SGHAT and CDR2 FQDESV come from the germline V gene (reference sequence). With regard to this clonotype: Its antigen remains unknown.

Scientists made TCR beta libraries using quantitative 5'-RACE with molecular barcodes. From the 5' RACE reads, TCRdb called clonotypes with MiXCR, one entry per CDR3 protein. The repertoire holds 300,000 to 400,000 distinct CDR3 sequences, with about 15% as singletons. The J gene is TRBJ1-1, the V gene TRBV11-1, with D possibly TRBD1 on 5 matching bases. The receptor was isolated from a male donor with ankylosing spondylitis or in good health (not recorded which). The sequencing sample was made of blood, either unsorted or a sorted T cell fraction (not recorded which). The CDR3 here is CASSLDRGGARLGTEAFF. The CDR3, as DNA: TGTGCCAGCAGCTTAGATAGGGGCGGTGCACGCCTGGGCACTGAAGCTTTCTTT.